One sample yielded the 28 T cell receptor beta chains listed below, sequenced in a study of T-cell reconstitution after alpha-beta-depleted transplantation in children (dated by TCRdb to about 2016). The method was PCR. The instrument given in TCRdb is Illumina HiSeq 2500. To normalize quantification of the TCRbeta repertoire, the TCR libraries were built with molecular barcoding that relied on unique molecular identifiers. The public reads were reanalyzed by TCRdb: fastp trimming at Q25, MiXCR alignment, in-frame beta chains only. Each record represents a unique CDR3 protein, reported with the most common genes and DNA among its rows. The sample table shows about 830,000 distinct CDR3 sequences, and approximately 15% are seen once. The ten largest make up 5% of the sample. The treatment or condition label on this specimen signifies: allogeneic hematopoietic cell transplantation with graft depleted of TCRalphabeta T cells and CD19 B cells.

This specimen was PBMCs, mostly from graft donor cells, taken 360 days after TCRalphabeta/CD19-depleted stem cell transplant. All receptors come from a male patient younger than 18 who had a stem cell transplant for acute lymphoblastic leukemia, so the T cells may come from the graft donor.

The chain recombines TRBV5-1 with TRBJ1-6; the D is unclear. This CDR3 spans 15 amino acids. Germline values: CDR1 SGHRS, CDR2 YFSETQ. Trimming removed 4 bases at V and 2 bases at J, with 10 bases between. As DNA, the CDR3 is TGCGCCAGCAGCACCGACGTCACCTATAATTCACCCCTCCACTTT. It translates to CASSTDVTYNSPLHF. Full variable domain (outside the CDR3, taken from reference TRBV5-1 and TRBJ1-6): KAGVTQTPRYLIKTRGQQVTLSCSPISGHRSVSWYQQTPGQGLQFLFEYFSETQRNKGNFPGRFSGRQFSNSRSEMNVSTLELGDSALYLCASSTDVTYNSPLHFGNGTRLTVT.

This clonotype came up many times. This chain's CDR3 is CASSSPSGVGTQYF. Here the CDR3 DNA reads TGTGCCAGCAGCTCCCCCTCAGGAGTGGGTACGCAGTATTTT. The chain joins TRBV7-9 to TRBJ2-3; D gene ambiguous. Trimming cost V 4 bases and J 8 bases, with 16 bases left between them. This CDR3 contains 14 residues. Germline CDR1 SEHNR, CDR2 FQNEAQ (reference sequence).

There are a few counts of this clonotype. The V and J genes are TRBV20-1 and TRBJ2-3; 7 bases line up with TRBD1. The germline V gene has CDR1 DFQATT and CDR2 SNEGSKA (reference sequence). Trimming at V came to 3 bases and at J to 0 bases, leaving 6 bases not matched to a gene. The CDR3 is 15 residues long. The CDR3 region is CSARRGRLSTDTQYF. DNA of the CDR3: TGCAGTGCTAGGAGGGGGCGGCTAAGCACAGATACGCAGTATTTT.

J is TRBJ2-7 and V is TRBV20-1; 10 bases agree with TRBD2. CDR1 DFQATT and CDR2 SNEGSKA come from the germline V gene (reference sequence). The CDR3 length is 13 residues. V was clipped by 6 bases and J by 2 bases; unmatched bases: 4. CDR3 sequence reads: CSARTSGTYEQYF. CDR3 DNA sequence: TGCAGTGCCCGGACTAGCGGTACCTACGAGCAGTACTTC.

The rearrangement uses TRBV7-3 and TRBJ2-1, with a possible D match to TRBD2 (6 bases). Germline V gene data show CDR1 as SGHTA and CDR2 as FQGTGA. The V and J ends lost 2 bases and 9 bases respectively, with 17 bases between them. The CDR3 is made up of 15 amino acids. CDR3 DNA sequence: TGTGCCAGCAGCTTACAAAGCGGGCCTAGGATTGAGCAGTTCTTC. The encoded protein is CASSLQSGPRIEQFF.

This clonotype was detected many times. The chain has TRBV28 and TRBJ2-2; D uncertain. V was cut by 3 bases and J by 1 base, with 6 bases left in between. The CDR3 has 14 amino acids. The germline CDR1 and CDR2 sequences are MDHEN and SYDVKM. The CDR3 sequence: CASSFNRNTGELFF. Written as DNA, the CDR3 is TGTGCCAGCAGTTTTAACCGGAACACCGGGGAGCTGTTTTTT.

The chain recombines TRBV2 with TRBJ2-1; D perhaps matches TRBD2 (6 bases). The V and J ends lost 6 bases and 8 bases respectively, with 20 bases between them. Germline CDR1 SNHLY, CDR2 FYNNEI. The CDR3 has 15 amino acids. The CDR3 spells CASSDRDSGRHEQFF. CDR3 in DNA: TGTGCCAGCAGCGACCGGGACTCGGGTCGACATGAGCAGTTCTTC.

This clonotype came up once. The chain is built from TRBV18 and TRBJ2-1, with a possible D match to TRBD1 (6 bases). The CDR3 totals 13 residues. Germline CDR1 and CDR2: KGHSH and LQKENI. V lost 2 bases to trimming and J lost 8 bases, with 10 bases between them. Here the CDR3 DNA reads TGTGCCAGCTCACCAGAAACAGGGTATGAGCAGTTCTTC. Amino acids: CASSPETGYEQFF. The full variable domain, completed using reference TRBV18 and TRBJ2-1, is NAGVMQNPRHLVRRRGQEARLRCSPMKGHSHVYWYRQLPEEGLKFMVYLQKENIIDESGMPKERFSAEFPKEGPSILRIQQVVRGDSAAYFCASSPETGYEQFFGPGTRLTVL.

This clonotype has just a few counts. The gene calls are TRBV13 and TRBJ2-3; 13 bases line up with TRBD2. This CDR3 is 18 amino acids long. Germline V lookup: CDR1 PRHDT, CDR2 FYEKMQ (reference sequence). The ends lost 2 bases at V and 2 bases at J; junction bases unmatched: 7. CDR3 nucleotide sequence: TGTGCCAGCAGCTTAATGCCCGGGACTAGCGGGAACACAGATACGCAGTATTTT. This sequence encodes CASSLMPGTSGNTDTQYF. Supplemented by reference TRBV13 and TRBJ2-3, the full variable domain reads AAGVIQSPRHLIKEKRETATLKCYPIPRHDTVYWYQQGPGQDPQFLISFYEKMQSDKGSIPDRFSAQQFSDYHSELNMSSLELGDSALYFCASSLMPGTSGNTDTQYFGPGTRLTVL.

The chain carries TRBV3-1 and TRBJ1-1; D gene ambiguous. CDR1 is LGHDT, CDR2 YNNKEL, per germline (reference sequence). V dropped 3 bases and J dropped 6 bases, with 14 bases sitting between them. This CDR3 is 14 amino acids long. The CDR3 loop reads CASSQRGPISEAFF. In DNA, the CDR3 is TGTGCCAGCAGCCAGCGGGGTCCCATCTCTGAAGCTTTCTTT.

This clonotype has a handful of counts. The genes are TRBV6-6 and TRBJ2-7; TRBD1 is a possible D gene (6 bases). Germline V gives CDR1 MNHNY, CDR2 SVGAGI (reference sequence). The CDR3 sequence is 12 residues long. The V gene lost 6 bases and the J gene lost 5 bases, with 11 bases spanning the gap. The CDR3 reads CASRQGKDEQYF. CDR3 coding DNA: TGTGCCAGCAGACAGGGAAAGGACGAGCAGTACTTC.

This clonotype has just a few counts. The chain links TRBV7-3 to TRBJ2-1; the D call may be TRBD1 or TRBD2 (5 bases each). The V end was cut by 6 bases, the J end by 0 bases, with 12 bases between. Germline-derived CDR1 and CDR2 are SGHTA and FQGTGA. The CDR3 spans 15 residues. The DNA of the CDR3 is TGTGCCAGCAGTTCGAGGGGTGACTCCTACAATGAGCAGTTCTTC. Its protein is CASSSRGDSYNEQFF.

This clonotype turned up a few times. This chain links TRBV3-1 with TRBJ2-1; 7 nucleotides align to TRBD2. Germline CDR1 LGHDT, CDR2 YNNKEL (reference sequence). With V trimmed by 6 bases and J by 3 bases, 8 bases remained unmatched. This CDR3 is built from 15 residues. CDR3 nucleotides: TGTGCCAGCAGAGCCTATGGGGGGGTCTACAATGAGCAGTTCTTC. Protein: CASRAYGGVYNEQFF.

In its sample, this clonotype was seen a few times. This chain connects TRBV2 to TRBJ2-1; no firm D call. Trimming cost V 7 bases and J 6 bases, with 10 bases left between them. This CDR3 contains 12 residues. Germline values: CDR1 SNHLY, CDR2 FYNNEI. Here the CDR3 reads CASNRASNEQFF. CDR3 nucleotide sequence: TGTGCCAGCAACCGAGCTAGCAATGAGCAGTTCTTC.

The chain joins TRBV20-1 to TRBJ2-7; D not resolved. There are 13 residues in the CDR3. Trimming removed 5 bases at V and 2 bases at J, with 13 bases between. Germline-derived CDR1 and CDR2 are DFQATT and SNEGSKA (reference sequence). CDR3 sequence: CSAHPTATYEQYF. The CDR3 nucleotides read TGCAGTGCTCATCCCACAGCTACCTACGAGCAGTACTTC.

In its sample, this clonotype was seen a few times. The chain is built from TRBV6-2 or TRBV6-3 and TRBJ2-5, with TRBD1 matching over 12 bases. V lost 5 bases, J lost 2 bases, and 12 bases stayed unmatched. Germline assignment: CDR1 MNHEY and CDR2 SVGEGT. This CDR3 region has 18 residues. The CDR3 sequence: CASSHRDRGLSRQETQYF. The CDR3 coding sequence is TGTGCCAGCAGTCACAGGGACAGGGGGCTTTCTCGACAAGAGACCCAGTACTTC.

This clonotype was seen a handful of times. V and J are TRBV20-1 and TRBJ1-2; D call uncertain. The CDR3 is 11 amino acids. Between the trimmed V and J ends, which lost 0 bases and 8 bases, there was a span of 7 bases. Germline V gives CDR1 DFQATT, CDR2 SNEGSKA (reference sequence). DNA for the CDR3: TGCAGTGCTAGAGATCTTGAGGGCTACACCTTC. This sequence encodes CSARDLEGYTF.

This clonotype was counted many times. V usage is TRBV5-1 and J usage is TRBJ2-3, with a tentative D call TRBD1 (5 bases). Trimming pared 0 bases from V and 2 bases from J, leaving 16 bases between. CDR3 length: 17 amino acids. The V gene's germline CDR1 is SGHRS and CDR2 YFSETQ. CDR3 residues: CASSLGPRTGPTDTQYF. In nucleotides, the CDR3 is TGCGCCAGCAGCTTGGGTCCCAGAACAGGACCCACAGATACGCAGTATTTT.

There are a few counts of this clonotype. This chain joins TRBV5-1 and TRBJ2-7; no reliable D call. Looked up from germline, CDR1 is SGHRS and CDR2 is YFSETQ. This CDR3 is built from 14 residues. Trimming took off 2 bases at V and 3 bases at J, with 12 bases between the two ends. The chain's CDR3 is CASSFGQINYEQYF. Here the CDR3 DNA reads TGCGCCAGCAGCTTTGGCCAGATAAACTACGAGCAGTACTTC. Together with reference TRBV5-1 and TRBJ2-7, the CDR3 gives the full variable domain: KAGVTQTPRYLIKTRGQQVTLSCSPISGHRSVSWYQQTPGQGLQFLFEYFSETQRNKGNFPGRFSGRQFSNSRSEMNVSTLELGDSALYLCASSFGQINYEQYFGPGTRLTVT.

V gene TRBV6-6 combines with J gene TRBJ2-2; weak D call: TRBD2 (6 bases). The CDR3 consists of 15 residues. V dropped 2 bases and J dropped 7 bases, with 14 bases sitting between them. CDR1 MNHNY and CDR2 SVGAGI come from the germline V gene (reference sequence). CDR3 residues: CASSYGSGTSGELFF. Here the CDR3 DNA reads TGTGCCAGCAGTTACGGTAGCGGTACCAGCGGGGAGCTGTTTTTT.

The rearrangement links TRBV5-1 to TRBJ2-3; D remains unclear. The germline V and J ends were trimmed by 4 bases and 0 bases, with 15 bases remaining between them. CDR3 length: 16 residues. Germline lookup yields CDR1 SGHRS and CDR2 YFSETQ. Here the CDR3 reads CASSLGLGFSTDTQYF. The CDR3 DNA is TGCGCCAGCAGCCTCGGTTTGGGGTTTAGCACAGATACGCAGTATTTT. The whole variable domain, filled in from reference TRBV5-1 and TRBJ2-3, reads KAGVTQTPRYLIKTRGQQVTLSCSPISGHRSVSWYQQTPGQGLQFLFEYFSETQRNKGNFPGRFSGRQFSNSRSEMNVSTLELGDSALYLCASSLGLGFSTDTQYFGPGTRLTVL.

The sample holds a few counts of this clonotype. This chain joins TRBV7-9 and TRBJ1-1; tentatively, D is TRBD1 (5 bases). The germline V and J ends were trimmed by 7 bases and 1 base, with 13 bases remaining between them. Germline V CDR1 and CDR2: SEHNR, FQNEAQ (reference sequence). This CDR3 is built from 14 residues. The CDR3 loop is CASIAGGGNTEAFF. The CDR3 DNA reads TGTGCCAGCATCGCGGGCGGGGGGAACACTGAAGCTTTCTTT. Using reference TRBV7-9 and TRBJ1-1 for the parts outside the CDR3, the full variable domain is DTGVSQNPRHKITKRGQNVTFRCDPISEHNRLYWYRQTLGQGPEFLTYFQNEAQLEKSRLLSDRFSAERPKGSFSTLEIQRTEQGDSAMYLCASIAGGGNTEAFFGQGTRLTVV.

The sample holds a few counts of this clonotype. The V and J genes are TRBV7-2 and TRBJ2-1, with D perhaps matching TRBD2 (6 bases). The length of the CDR3 is 15 residues. Per germline, CDR1 SGHTA and CDR2 FQGNSA. The V end was cut by 5 bases, the J end by 5 bases, with 16 bases between. CDR3 nucleotides: TGTGCCAGCAGCGTACCGGGACTTAGGAACAATGAGCAGTTCTTC. Protein: CASSVPGLRNNEQFF. The full variable domain, its missing parts supplied by reference TRBV7-2 and TRBJ2-1, is GAGVSQSPSNKVTEKGKDVELRCDPISGHTALYWYRQSLGQGLEFLIYFQGNSAPDKSGLPSDRFSAERTGGSVSTLTIQRTQQEDSAVYLCASSVPGLRNNEQFFGPGTRLTVL.

This clonotype was observed a few times. The chain employs TRBV5-1 and TRBJ2-7, with 12 bases that match TRBD2. Germline V gene data show CDR1 as SGHRS and CDR2 as YFSETQ. With 4 bases clipped from V and 2 bases from J, the junction kept 10 bases outside the gene matches. CDR3 length equals 17 residues. CDR3: CASSTHRLAGAPYEQYF. The CDR3 DNA follows: TGCGCCAGCAGCACCCACCGACTAGCGGGAGCCCCCTACGAGCAGTACTTC.

The chain recombines TRBV28 with TRBJ1-6, with no clear D. Germline V CDR1 and CDR2: MDHEN, SYDVKM. This CDR3 is built from 12 residues. With 3 bases removed from V and 11 bases from J, the gap between germline ends came to 8 bases. The CDR3 spells CASSFLLTPLHF. Written as DNA, the CDR3 is TGTGCCAGCAGTTTTCTCTTGACACCCCTCCACTTT.

This clonotype was counted only a few times. The genes are TRBV4-1 and TRBJ2-7, with a tentative D call TRBD2 (6 bases). Deletions cut 3 bases from V and 3 bases from J, with 15 bases between. Germline V CDR1 and CDR2: MGHRA, YSYEKL. The CDR3 runs to 15 residues. This CDR3 is CASSHQRWGLYEQYF. CDR3 sequence (DNA): TGCGCCAGCAGCCACCAGCGATGGGGACTCTACGAGCAGTACTTC.

V usage is TRBV20-1 and J usage is TRBJ2-5; the D gene is possibly TRBD1 (6 bases). The germline CDR1 and CDR2 sequences are DFQATT and SNEGSKA (reference sequence). The CDR3 covers 14 residues. The V gene lost 5 bases and the J gene lost 4 bases, with 17 bases spanning the gap. The CDR3 loop is CSAGYQGSGETQYF. The CDR3, as DNA: TGCAGTGCTGGCTATCAGGGGAGTGGAGAGACCCAGTACTTC.

This clonotype occurred a few times. The chain carries TRBV7-2 and TRBJ1-5; D gene uncertain. The CDR3 loop spans 16 amino acids. Germline CDR1 SGHTA, CDR2 FQGNSA. V was pared by 0 bases and J by 1 base, with 10 bases between. DNA for the CDR3: TGTGCCAGCAGCTTAGCACTAAGAGGGAGCAATCAGCCCCAGCATTTT. This translates into CASSLALRGSNQPQHF.